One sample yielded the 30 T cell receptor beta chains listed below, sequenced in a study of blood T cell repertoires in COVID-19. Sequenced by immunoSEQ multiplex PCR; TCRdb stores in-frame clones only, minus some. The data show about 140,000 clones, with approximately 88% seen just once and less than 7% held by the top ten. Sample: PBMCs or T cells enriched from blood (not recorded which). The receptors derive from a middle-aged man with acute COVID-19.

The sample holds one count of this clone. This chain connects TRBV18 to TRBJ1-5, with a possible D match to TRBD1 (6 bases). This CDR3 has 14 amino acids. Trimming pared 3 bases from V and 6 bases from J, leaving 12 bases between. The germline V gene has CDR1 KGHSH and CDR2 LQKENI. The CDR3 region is CASSPPGDPQPQHF. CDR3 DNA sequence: TGTGCCAGCTCACCCCCAGGGGACCCTCAGCCCCAGCATTTT.

CDR3 amino acids: CASSQDTSGQVAKNIQYF. The CDR3 coding sequence is TGCGCCAGCAGCCAAGATACTAGCGGCCAAGTAGCCAAAAACATTCAGTACTTC. This chain uses TRBV4-1 with TRBJ2-4, with 8 bases matching TRBD2. The germline CDR1 and CDR2 sequences are MGHRA and YSYEKL. V gave up 0 bases and J gave up 0 bases; unmatched junction bases: 7. CDR3 length: 18 amino acids.

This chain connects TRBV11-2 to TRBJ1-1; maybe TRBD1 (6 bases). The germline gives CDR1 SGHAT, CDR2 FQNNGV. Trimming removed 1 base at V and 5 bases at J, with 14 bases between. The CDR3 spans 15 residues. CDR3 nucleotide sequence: TGTGCCAGCAGCTTAGGAGGGGGGGGCGGAACTGAAGCTTTCTTT. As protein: CASSLGGGGGTEAFF.

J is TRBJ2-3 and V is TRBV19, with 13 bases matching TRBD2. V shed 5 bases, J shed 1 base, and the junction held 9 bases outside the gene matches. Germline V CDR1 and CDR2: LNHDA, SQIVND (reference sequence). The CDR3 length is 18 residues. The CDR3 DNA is TGTGCCAGTAGTTTCCGACAGGGGACTAGCGGGGGCACAGATACGCAGTATTTT. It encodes CASSFRQGTSGGTDTQYF.

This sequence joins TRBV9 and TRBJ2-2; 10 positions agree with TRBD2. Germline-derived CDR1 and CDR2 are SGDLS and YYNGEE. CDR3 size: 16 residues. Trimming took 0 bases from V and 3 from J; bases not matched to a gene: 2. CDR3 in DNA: TGTGCCAGCAGCGTAGTAGCGGGAGGTGACACCGGGGAGCTGTTTTTT. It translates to CASSVVAGGDTGELFF. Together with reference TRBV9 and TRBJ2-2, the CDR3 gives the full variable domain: DSGVTQTPKHLITATGQRVTLRCSPRSGDLSVYWYQQSLDQGLQFLIQYYNGEERAKGNILERFSAQQFPDLHSELNLSSLELGDSALYFCASSVVAGGDTGELFFGEGSRLTVL.

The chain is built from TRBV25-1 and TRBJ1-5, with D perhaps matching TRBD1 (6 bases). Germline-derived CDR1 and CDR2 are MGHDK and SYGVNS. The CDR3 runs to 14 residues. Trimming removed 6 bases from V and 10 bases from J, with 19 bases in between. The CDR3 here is CASSPRQEIRPQHF. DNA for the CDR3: TGTGCCAGCAGCCCCAGACAGGAGATACGTCCCCAGCATTTT. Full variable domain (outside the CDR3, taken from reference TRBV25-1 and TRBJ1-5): EADIYQTPRYLVIGTGKKITLECSQTMGHDKMYWYQQDPGMELHLIHYSYGVNSTEKGDLSSESTVSRIRTEHFPLTLESARPSHTSQYLCASSPRQEIRPQHFGDGTRLSIL.

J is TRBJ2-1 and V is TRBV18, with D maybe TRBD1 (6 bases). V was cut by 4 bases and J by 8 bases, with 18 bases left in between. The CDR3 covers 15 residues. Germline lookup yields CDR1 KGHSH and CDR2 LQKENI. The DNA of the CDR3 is TGTGCCAGCTCACAACTAACAGGGAGTCAAGATGAGCAGTTCTTC. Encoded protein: CASSQLTGSQDEQFF.

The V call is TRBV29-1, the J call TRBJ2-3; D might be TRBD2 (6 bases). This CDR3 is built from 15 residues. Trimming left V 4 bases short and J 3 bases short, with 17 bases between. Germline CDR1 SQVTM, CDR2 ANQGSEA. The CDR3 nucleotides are TGCAGCGTTGTTTCATCGGGAGAATTAACAGATACGCAGTATTTT. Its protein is CSVVSSGELTDTQYF.

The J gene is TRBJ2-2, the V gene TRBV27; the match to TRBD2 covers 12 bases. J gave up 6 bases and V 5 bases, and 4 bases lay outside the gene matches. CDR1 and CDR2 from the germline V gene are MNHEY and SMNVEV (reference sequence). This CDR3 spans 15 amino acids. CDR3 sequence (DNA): TGTGCCAGCAGTCACCCTAGCGGGGGGGCCGGGGAGCTGTTTTTT. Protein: CASSHPSGGAGELFF.

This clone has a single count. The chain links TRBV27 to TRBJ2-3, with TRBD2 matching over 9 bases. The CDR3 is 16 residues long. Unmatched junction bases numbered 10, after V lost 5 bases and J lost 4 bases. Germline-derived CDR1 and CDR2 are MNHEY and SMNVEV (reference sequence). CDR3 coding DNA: TGTGCCAGCAGTCAGCGGACTAGCGAGTACGCAGATACGCAGTATTTT. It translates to CASSQRTSEYADTQYF.

The CDR3 DNA reads TGCAGCGTTGACAGATACAATGAGCAGTTCTTC. This translates into CSVDRYNEQFF. The chain joins TRBV29-1 to TRBJ2-1, with D uncertain. The CDR3 spans 11 residues. V was shortened by 3 bases and J by 4 bases, with 4 bases between the two germline ends. The germline V gene encodes CDR1 SQVTM and CDR2 ANQGSEA.

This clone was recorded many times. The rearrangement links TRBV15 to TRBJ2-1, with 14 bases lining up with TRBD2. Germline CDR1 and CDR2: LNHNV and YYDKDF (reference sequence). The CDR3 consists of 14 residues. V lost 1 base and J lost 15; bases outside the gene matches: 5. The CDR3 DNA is TGTGCCACCAGCAGAGGGGGACTAGCGGGGGAATCGTTCTTC. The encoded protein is CATSRGGLAGESFF.

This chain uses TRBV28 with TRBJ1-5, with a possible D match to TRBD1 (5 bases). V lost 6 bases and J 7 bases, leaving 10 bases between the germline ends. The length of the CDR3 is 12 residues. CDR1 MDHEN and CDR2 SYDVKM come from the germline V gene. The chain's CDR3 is CASSQGTQPQHF. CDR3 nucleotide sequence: TGTGCCAGCAGCCAGGGAACGCAGCCCCAGCATTTT.

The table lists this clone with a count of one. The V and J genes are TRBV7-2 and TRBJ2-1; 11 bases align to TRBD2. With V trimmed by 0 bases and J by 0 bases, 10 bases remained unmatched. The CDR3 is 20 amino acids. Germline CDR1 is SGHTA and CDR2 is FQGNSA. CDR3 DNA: TGTGCCAGCAGCTTAGCGCCGTCTAGCGGGAGGCCTAGCTCCTACAATGAGCAGTTCTTC. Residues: CASSLAPSSGRPSSYNEQFF.

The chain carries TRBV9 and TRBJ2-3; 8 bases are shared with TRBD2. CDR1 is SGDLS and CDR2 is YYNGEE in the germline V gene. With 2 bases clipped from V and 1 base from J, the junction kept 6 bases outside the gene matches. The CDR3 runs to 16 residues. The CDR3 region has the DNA TGTGCCAGCAGCGTTCGGAGCGGGAGCGGCACAGATACGCAGTATTTT. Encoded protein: CASSVRSGSGTDTQYF.

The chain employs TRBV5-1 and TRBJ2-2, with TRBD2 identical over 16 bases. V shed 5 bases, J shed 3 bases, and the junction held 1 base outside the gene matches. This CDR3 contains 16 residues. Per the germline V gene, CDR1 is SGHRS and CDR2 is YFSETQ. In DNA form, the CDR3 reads TGCGCCAGCAGGGGACTAGCGGGAGGGGACACCGGGGAGCTGTTTTTT. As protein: CASRGLAGGDTGELFF.

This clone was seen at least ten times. The CDR3 is CASSLEGEGSPLHF. The CDR3 nucleotides are TGTGCCAGCAGCTTGGAGGGGGAAGGCTCACCCCTCCACTTT. The chain couples TRBV5-4 to TRBJ1-6; possibly TRBD1 for D (6 bases). Germline CDR1 reads SGHNT; CDR2 reads YYREEE (reference sequence). The CDR3 spans 14 residues. V was shortened by 0 bases and J by 10 bases, with 11 bases between the two germline ends.

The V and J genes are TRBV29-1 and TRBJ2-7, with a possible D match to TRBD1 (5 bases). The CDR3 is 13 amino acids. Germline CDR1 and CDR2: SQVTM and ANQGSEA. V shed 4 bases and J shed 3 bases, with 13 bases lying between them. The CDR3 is CSVGGRVNYEQYF. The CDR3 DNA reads TGCAGCGTTGGTGGCAGGGTGAACTACGAGCAGTACTTC.

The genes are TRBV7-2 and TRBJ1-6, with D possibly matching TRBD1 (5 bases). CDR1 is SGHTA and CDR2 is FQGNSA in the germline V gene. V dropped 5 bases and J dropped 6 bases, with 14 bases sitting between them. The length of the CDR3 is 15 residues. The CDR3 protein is CASSPPGTVNSPLHF. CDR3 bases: TGTGCCAGCAGCCCTCCCGGGACTGTTAATTCACCCCTCCACTTT.

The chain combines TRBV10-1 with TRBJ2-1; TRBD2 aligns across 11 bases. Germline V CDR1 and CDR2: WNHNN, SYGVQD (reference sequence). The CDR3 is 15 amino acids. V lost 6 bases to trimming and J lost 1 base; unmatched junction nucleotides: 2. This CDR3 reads CASSSSGGSYNEQFF. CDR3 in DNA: TGCGCCAGCAGCTCTAGCGGGGGGTCCTACAATGAGCAGTTCTTC.

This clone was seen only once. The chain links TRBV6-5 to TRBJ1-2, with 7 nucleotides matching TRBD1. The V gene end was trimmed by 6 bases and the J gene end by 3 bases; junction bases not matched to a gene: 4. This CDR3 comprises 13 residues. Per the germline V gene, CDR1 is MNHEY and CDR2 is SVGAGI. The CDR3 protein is CASSATGDYGYTF. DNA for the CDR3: TGTGCCAGCAGCGCCACAGGGGACTATGGCTACACCTTC.

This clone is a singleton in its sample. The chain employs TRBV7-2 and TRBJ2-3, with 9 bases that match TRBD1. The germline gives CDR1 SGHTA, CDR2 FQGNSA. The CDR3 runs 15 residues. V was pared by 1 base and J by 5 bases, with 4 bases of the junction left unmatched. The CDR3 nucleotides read TGTGCCAGCAGCTTAGACAGGGGGCTGAAAGATACGCAGTATTTT. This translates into CASSLDRGLKDTQYF. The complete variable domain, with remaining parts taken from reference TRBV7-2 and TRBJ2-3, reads GAGVSQSPSNKVTEKGKDVELRCDPISGHTALYWYRQSLGQGLEFLIYFQGNSAPDKSGLPSDRFSAERTGGSVSTLTIQRTQQEDSAVYLCASSLDRGLKDTQYFGPGTRLTVL.

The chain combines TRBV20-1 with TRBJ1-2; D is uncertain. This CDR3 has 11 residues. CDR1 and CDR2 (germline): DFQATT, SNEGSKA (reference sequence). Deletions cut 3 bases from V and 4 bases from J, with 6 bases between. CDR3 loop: CSASLPYGYTF. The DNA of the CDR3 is TGCAGTGCTAGCCTCCCCTATGGCTACACCTTC.

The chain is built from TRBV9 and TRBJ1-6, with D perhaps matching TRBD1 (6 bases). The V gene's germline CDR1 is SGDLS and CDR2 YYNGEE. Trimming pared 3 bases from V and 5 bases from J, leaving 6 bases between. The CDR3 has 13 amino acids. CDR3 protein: CASSAGDNSPLHF. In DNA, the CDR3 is TGTGCCAGCAGCGCAGGGGATAATTCACCCCTCCACTTT.

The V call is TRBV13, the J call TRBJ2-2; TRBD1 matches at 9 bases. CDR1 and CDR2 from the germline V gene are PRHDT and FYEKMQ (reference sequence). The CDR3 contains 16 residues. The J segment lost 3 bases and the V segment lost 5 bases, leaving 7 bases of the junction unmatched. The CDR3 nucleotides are TGTGCCAGCAGCACTGAACAGGGGGCGGACACCGGGGAGCTGTTTTTT. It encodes CASSTEQGADTGELFF. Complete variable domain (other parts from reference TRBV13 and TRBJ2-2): AAGVIQSPRHLIKEKRETATLKCYPIPRHDTVYWYQQGPGQDPQFLISFYEKMQSDKGSIPDRFSAQQFSDYHSELNMSSLELGDSALYFCASSTEQGADTGELFFGEGSRLTVL.

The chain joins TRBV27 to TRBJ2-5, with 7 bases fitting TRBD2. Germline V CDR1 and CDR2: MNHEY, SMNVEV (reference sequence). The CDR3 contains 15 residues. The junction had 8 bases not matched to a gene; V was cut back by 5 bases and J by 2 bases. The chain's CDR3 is CASSPELAIQETQYF. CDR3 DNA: TGTGCCAGCAGTCCCGAACTAGCGATACAAGAGACCCAGTACTTC.

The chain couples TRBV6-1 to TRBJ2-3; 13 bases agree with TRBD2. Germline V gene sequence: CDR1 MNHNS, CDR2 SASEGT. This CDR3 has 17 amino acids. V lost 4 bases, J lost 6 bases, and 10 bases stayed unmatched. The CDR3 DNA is TGTGCCAGCAGTGGCGGGAGAACTAGCGGGGGGGCCGATACGCAGTATTTT. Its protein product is CASSGGRTSGGADTQYF.

CDR3 region: CASSQGRENEQYF. The CDR3 DNA sequence: TGTGCCAGCAGCCAAGGGCGGGAGAACGAGCAGTACTTC. The V and J genes are TRBV4-2 and TRBJ2-7; 7 nucleotides agree with TRBD2. Germline V gene data show CDR1 as LGHNA and CDR2 as YNFKEQ. This CDR3 region has 13 residues. Losses at the gene ends were 1 base for V and 5 bases for J; bases not matched to a gene: 2.

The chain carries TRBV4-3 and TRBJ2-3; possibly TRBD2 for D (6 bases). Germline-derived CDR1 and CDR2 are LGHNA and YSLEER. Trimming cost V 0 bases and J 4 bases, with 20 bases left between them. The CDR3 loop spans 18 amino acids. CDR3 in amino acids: CASSQDSTGERAADTQYF. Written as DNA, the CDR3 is TGCGCCAGCAGCCAAGATTCTACGGGGGAGAGGGCGGCAGATACGCAGTATTTT.

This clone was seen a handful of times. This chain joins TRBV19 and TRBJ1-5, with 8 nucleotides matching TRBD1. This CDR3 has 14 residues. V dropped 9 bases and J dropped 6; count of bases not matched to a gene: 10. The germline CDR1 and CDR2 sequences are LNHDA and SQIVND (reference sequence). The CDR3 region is CARSRDRRIQPQHF. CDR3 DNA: TGTGCCAGATCCCGGGACAGGCGAATTCAGCCCCAGCATTTT.